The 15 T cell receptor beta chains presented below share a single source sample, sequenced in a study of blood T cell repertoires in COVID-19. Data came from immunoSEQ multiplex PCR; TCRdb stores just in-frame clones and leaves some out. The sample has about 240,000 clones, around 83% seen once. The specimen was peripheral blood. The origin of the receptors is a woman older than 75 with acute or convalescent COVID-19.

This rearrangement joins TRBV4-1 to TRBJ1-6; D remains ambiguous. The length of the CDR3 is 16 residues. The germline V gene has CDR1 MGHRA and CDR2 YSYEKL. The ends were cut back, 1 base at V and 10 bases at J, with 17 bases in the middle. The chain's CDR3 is CASSQVLPQSQSPLHF. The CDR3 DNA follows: TGCGCCAGCAGCCAAGTTCTTCCGCAGTCCCAATCACCCCTCCACTTT.

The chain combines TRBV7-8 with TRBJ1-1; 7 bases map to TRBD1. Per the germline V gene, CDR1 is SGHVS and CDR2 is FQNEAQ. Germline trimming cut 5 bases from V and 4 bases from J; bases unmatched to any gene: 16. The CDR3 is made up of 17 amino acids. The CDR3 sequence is CASSPHRGPGPVTEAFF. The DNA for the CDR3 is TGTGCCAGCAGCCCACACAGGGGCCCAGGCCCGGTCACTGAAGCTTTCTTT.

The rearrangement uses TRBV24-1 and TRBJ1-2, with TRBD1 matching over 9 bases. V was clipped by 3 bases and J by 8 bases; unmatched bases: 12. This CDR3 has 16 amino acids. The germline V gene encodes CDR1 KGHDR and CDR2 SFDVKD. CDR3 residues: CATSDGGQGYLEGYTF. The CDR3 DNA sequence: TGTGCCACCAGTGATGGGGGACAGGGATATTTAGAAGGCTACACCTTC.

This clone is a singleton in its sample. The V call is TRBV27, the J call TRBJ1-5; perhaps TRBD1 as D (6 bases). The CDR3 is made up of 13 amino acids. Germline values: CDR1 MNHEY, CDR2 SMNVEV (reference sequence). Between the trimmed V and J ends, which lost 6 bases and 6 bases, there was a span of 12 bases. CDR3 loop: CASRMGAGQPQHF. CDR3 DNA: TGTGCCAGCAGGATGGGGGCGGGTCAGCCCCAGCATTTT.

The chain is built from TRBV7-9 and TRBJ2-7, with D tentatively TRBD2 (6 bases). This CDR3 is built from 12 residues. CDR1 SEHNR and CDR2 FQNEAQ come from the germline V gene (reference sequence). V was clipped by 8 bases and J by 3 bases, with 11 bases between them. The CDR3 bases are TGTGCCAGCTCCGACGGGGGCTACGAGCAGTACTTC. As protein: CASSDGGYEQYF. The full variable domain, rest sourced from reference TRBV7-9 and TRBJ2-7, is DTGVSQNPRHKITKRGQNVTFRCDPISEHNRLYWYRQTLGQGPEFLTYFQNEAQLEKSRLLSDRFSAERPKGSFSTLEIQRTEQGDSAMYLCASSDGGYEQYFGPGTRLTVT.

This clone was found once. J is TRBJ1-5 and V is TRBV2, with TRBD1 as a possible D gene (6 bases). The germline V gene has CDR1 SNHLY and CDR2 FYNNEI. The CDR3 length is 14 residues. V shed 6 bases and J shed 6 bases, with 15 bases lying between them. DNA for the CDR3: TGTGCCAGCAGCGCCGCGGGGGCGGGTCAGCCCCAGCATTTT. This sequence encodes CASSAAGAGQPQHF.

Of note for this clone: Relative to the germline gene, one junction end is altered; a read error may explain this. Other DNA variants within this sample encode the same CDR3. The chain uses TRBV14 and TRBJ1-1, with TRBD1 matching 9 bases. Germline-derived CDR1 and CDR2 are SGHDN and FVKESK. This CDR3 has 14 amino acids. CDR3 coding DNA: TGTGCCAGCAGCCAAGTTACAGGGGGCACTGAAGCTTTTTTT. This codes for CASSQVTGGTEAFF.

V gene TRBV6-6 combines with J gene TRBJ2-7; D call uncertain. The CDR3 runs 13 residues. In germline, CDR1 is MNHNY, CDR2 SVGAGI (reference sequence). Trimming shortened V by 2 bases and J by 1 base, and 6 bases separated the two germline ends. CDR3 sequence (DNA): TGTGCCAGCAGTTACGAGAGATCCTACGAGCAGTACTTC. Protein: CASSYERSYEQYF.

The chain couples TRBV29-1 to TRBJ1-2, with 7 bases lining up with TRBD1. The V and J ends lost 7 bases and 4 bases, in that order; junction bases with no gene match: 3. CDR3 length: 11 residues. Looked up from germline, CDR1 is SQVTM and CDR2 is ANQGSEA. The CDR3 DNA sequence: TGCAGCGCAGGGGACAGCTATGGCTACACCTTC. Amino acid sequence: CSAGDSYGYTF.

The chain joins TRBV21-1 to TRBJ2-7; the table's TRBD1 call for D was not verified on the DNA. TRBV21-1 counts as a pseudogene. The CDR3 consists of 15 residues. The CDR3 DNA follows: TGTGCCAGCAGCAAAGAGAGGTGGGGGCTGGACGAGCAGTACTTC. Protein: CASSKERWGLDEQYF.

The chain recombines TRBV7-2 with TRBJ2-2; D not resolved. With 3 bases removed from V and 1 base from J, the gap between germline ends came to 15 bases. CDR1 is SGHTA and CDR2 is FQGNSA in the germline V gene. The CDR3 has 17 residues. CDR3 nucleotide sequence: TGTGCCAGCAGCTTCTCCAACCAACCTAAGAACACCGGGGAGCTGTTTTTT. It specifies CASSFSNQPKNTGELFF.

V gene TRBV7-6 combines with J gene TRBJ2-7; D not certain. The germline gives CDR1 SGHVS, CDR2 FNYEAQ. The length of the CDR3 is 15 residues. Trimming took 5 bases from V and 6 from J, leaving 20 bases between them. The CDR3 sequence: CASSPDTLRAFEQYF. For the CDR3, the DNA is TGTGCCAGCAGCCCAGACACCTTGAGAGCCTTCGAGCAGTACTTC.

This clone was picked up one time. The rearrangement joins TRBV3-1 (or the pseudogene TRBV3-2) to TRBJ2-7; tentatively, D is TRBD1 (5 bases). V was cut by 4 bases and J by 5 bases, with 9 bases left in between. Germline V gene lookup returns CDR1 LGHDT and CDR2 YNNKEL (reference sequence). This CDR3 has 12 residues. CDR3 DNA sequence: TGTGCCAGCAGCCCCAGGGTGGACGAGCAGTACTTC. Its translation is CASSPRVDEQYF.

CDR3 amino acids: CASSWTSRADTQYF. The CDR3 DNA sequence: TGTGCCAGTAGTTGGACTAGTAGGGCAGATACGCAGTATTTT. The V gene is TRBV19, the J gene TRBJ2-3; 7 bases fit TRBD2. The germline V gene has CDR1 LNHDA and CDR2 SQIVND (reference sequence). V shed 5 bases, J shed 4 bases, and the junction held 6 bases outside the gene matches. This CDR3 region has 14 residues.

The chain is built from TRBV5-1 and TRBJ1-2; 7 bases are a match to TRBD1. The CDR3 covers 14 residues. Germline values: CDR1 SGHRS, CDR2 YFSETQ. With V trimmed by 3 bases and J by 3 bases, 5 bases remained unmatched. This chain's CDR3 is CASSSGGGDYGYTF. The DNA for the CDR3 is TGCGCCAGCAGCTCCGGAGGGGGCGACTATGGCTACACCTTC.